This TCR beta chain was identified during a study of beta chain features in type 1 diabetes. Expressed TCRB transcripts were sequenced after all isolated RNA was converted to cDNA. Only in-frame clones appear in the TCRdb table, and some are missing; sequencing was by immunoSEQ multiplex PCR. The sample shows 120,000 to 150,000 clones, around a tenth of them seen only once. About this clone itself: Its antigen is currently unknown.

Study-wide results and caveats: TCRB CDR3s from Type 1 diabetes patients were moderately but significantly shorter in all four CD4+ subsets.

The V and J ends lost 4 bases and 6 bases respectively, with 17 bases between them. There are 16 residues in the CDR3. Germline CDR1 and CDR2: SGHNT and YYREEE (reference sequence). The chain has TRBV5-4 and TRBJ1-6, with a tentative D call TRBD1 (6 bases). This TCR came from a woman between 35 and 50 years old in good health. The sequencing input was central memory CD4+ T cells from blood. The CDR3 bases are TGTGCCAGCAGCAACAAACAGGGCCTTCTTAATTCACCCCTCCACTTT. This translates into CASSNKQGLLNSPLHF.